The clone carrying this TCR beta chain has more than one count but fewer than ten. Assay: immunoSEQ multiplex PCR; the TCRdb copy retains only in-frame clones and omits some. The data show roughly 560,000 clones, 75% to 80% seen once. This specimen comes from a study of shared T cell receptors in the human thymus. Germline V gene lookup returns CDR1 SEHNR and CDR2 FQNEAQ (reference sequence). V lost 5 bases, J lost 4 bases, and 11 bases stayed unmatched. CDR3 size: 15 residues. These same data were also listed under a study on human thymus T cells. That paper adds: Resections that were taken during corrective heart surgery supplied the thymus tissue.

The source is a boy under two years old with a congenital heart defect. This chain joins TRBV7-9 and TRBJ2-7, with 7 bases aligning to TRBD1. The sequenced material came from thymocytes. The CDR3: CASSKTGVTPYEQYF. The CDR3 region has the DNA TGTGCCAGCAGCAAAACAGGGGTCACCCCTTACGAGCAGTACTTC.